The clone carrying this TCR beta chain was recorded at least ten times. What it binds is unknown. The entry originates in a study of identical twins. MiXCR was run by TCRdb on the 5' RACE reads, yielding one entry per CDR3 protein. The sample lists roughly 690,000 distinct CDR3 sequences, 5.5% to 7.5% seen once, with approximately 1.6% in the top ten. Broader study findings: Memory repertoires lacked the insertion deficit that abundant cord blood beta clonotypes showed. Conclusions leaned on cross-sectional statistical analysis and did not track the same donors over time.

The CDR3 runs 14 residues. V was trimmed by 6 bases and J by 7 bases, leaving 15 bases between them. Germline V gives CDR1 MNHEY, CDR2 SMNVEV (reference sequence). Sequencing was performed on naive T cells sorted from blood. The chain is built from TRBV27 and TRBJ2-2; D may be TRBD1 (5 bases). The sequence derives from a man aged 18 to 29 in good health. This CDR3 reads CASSPTDRGGELFF. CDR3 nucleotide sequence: TGTGCCAGCAGCCCGACAGATAGGGGCGGGGAGCTGTTTTTT.